This T cell receptor beta chain was identified in a study of beta chain features in type 1 diabetes. Notes on the study in general: Shortening that was moderate but significant affected the TCRB CDR3s of Type 1 diabetes patients in all four CD4+ subsets. Fewer junction insertions and more nucleotide deletions appeared in type 1 diabetes patients. Compared to healthy donors, patients appeared to have naive, central memory and Treg TCRB repertoires that were more alike.

Concerning this clone itself: What it recognizes is unknown.

Purity of each sorted population was above 98%. There are 15 residues in the CDR3. The germline V gene has CDR1 PRHDT and CDR2 FYEKMQ (reference sequence). Trimming cost V 3 bases and J 11 bases; bases outside gene matches: 14. Reverse transcription of all isolated RNA meant that expressed TCRB transcripts were sequenced. The assay was immunoSEQ multiplex PCR, and TCRdb's table has in-frame clones only and misses some. The sample shows about 240,000 clones, roughly 13% of them seen only once. The rearrangement uses TRBV13 and TRBJ1-2, with 8 bases fitting TRBD1. The receptor comes from a man younger than 45 with type 1 diabetes. Sequenced material: naive CD4+ T cells from blood. The CDR3 here is CASSLGQDTIRGYTF. The CDR3 DNA is TGTGCCAGCAGCTTGGGACAGGATACTATTCGGGGGTACACCTTC.